This T cell receptor (beta chain) was captured in a study of T cells in women clearing cervical HPV infection. Study overall: Case blood drawn at lesion detection; control blood after infection cleared. General observations from the study: Unknown T-cell numbers per sample may underlie the richness differences.

The CDR3 is 13 residues long. Germline V gives CDR1 SGHRS, CDR2 YFSETQ. Concerning this clone: What it binds is not known. The read ends 3 residues early relative to the CDR3; the germline J gene fills the gap. Other DNA sequences within the sample encode an identical CDR3.

Assay used: immunoSEQ multiplex PCR; TCRdb lists only in-frame clones, some missing. The table counts over 30,000 clones; 6% to 8% lies in the top ten. The sample taken for sequencing was blood buffy coat. This clonotype originated in a woman between 18 and 70 years old with a cervical HPV16 infection that either progressed to CIN3+ or cleared (not recorded which). The J gene is TRBJ1-2, the V gene TRBV5-1; D may be TRBD1 (5 bases). The sequenced CDR3 bases are TGCGCCAGCAGCCCAGATGGGAGGGGAGGC. As protein: CASSPDGRGG. The CDR3 in its entirety is CASSPDGRGGYTF.